Listed here are 23 T cell receptor beta chains from one sample, sequenced in a study of shared clonotypes between healthy human individuals. TCRdb's table, derived via immunoSEQ multiplex PCR, lists solely in-frame clones and lacks some. The top ten hold 0.36% of the sample, which has fewer than 1.6 million clones, around 98.5% seen once. Sequencing input: naive CD4+ T cells sorted from blood. The subset denotes: CD45RA+ positively selected. The receptor set was obtained from a man aged 25 to 40 in good health.

This chain connects TRBV6-5 to TRBJ1-1; D gene unclear. The CDR3 has 15 residues. Germline V lookup: CDR1 MNHEY, CDR2 SVGAGI. V was cut by 6 bases and J by 5 bases, with 19 bases left in between. As DNA, the CDR3 is TGTGCCAGCAGCTCACAGTCCATACCATGGACTGAAGCTTTCTTT. It codes for CASSSQSIPWTEAFF.

The chain links TRBV4-1 to TRBJ1-5; unclear D gene. V dropped 2 bases and J dropped 3 bases, with 8 bases sitting between them. CDR1 and CDR2 (germline): MGHRA, YSYEKL. This CDR3 has 14 amino acids. The CDR3 here is CASSQTRFNQPQHF. For the CDR3, the DNA is TGCGCCAGCAGCCAAACCAGATTCAATCAGCCCCAGCATTTT.

The rearrangement links TRBV6-5 to TRBJ2-5; maybe TRBD1 (6 bases). The V gene lost 5 bases and the J gene lost 1 base, with 11 bases spanning the gap. Germline V lookup: CDR1 MNHEY, CDR2 SVGAGI. CDR3 length: 14 amino acids. The chain's CDR3 is CASSPQGIQETQYF. DNA for the CDR3: TGTGCCAGCAGTCCGCAGGGGATCCAAGAGACCCAGTACTTC.

The chain combines TRBV28 with TRBJ2-5, with TRBD2 identical over 7 bases. CDR3 length: 16 residues. V dropped 6 bases and J dropped 4; count of bases not matched to a gene: 14. The germline gives CDR1 MDHEN, CDR2 SYDVKM. CDR3 region: CASRRQRGKLGETQYF. CDR3 in DNA: TGTGCCAGCAGGAGACAGCGGGGAAAGTTGGGAGAGACCCAGTACTTC.

This chain links TRBV6-1 with TRBJ2-7; no definite D call. Germline V gene sequence: CDR1 MNHNS, CDR2 SASEGT. CDR3 size: 12 residues. Trimming removed 7 bases at V and 2 bases at J, with 9 bases between. The chain's CDR3 is CASTGSAYEQYF. For the CDR3, the DNA is TGTGCCAGCACAGGCAGCGCCTACGAGCAGTACTTC.

Comments on this clone: The junction does not match germline at one end; this may be a read error. The chain combines TRBV4-1 with TRBJ2-3; D is unclear. CDR1 MGHRA and CDR2 YSYEKL come from the germline V gene. CDR3 length: 15 residues. Here the CDR3 DNA reads TGCGCCAGCAGCCAAGAAACGAGACGGATGAGTACCCACGATTTT. Amino acids: CASSQETRRMSTHDF.

The CDR3, as DNA: TGTGCCAGCTCCTTACAATTAAGGAGTGCAGGGTCTGGCGATGAGCAGTTCTTC. Amino acid sequence: CASSLQLRSAGSGDEQFF. V usage is TRBV18 and J usage is TRBJ2-1; the D gene is possibly TRBD1 (5 bases). V was clipped by 6 bases and J by 8 bases, with 29 bases between them. The CDR3 has 18 residues. CDR1 is KGHSH, CDR2 LQKENI, per germline.

The chain is built from TRBV6-1 and TRBJ2-7; perhaps TRBD2 as D (6 bases). The germline V and J ends were trimmed by 4 bases and 6 bases, with 19 bases remaining between them. The germline V gene encodes CDR1 MNHNS and CDR2 SASEGT. The CDR3 totals 15 residues. The CDR3 loop is CASSARVGREAEQYF. CDR3 in DNA: TGTGCCAGCAGTGCCCGCGTGGGCAGGGAGGCCGAGCAGTACTTC.

For this clone: The sample has other DNA sequences that encode this CDR3 too. The V gene is TRBV18, the J gene TRBJ2-7; 8 bases are shared with TRBD1. With 2 bases clipped from V and 2 bases from J, the junction kept 2 bases outside the gene matches. The CDR3 covers 14 residues. Per the germline V gene, CDR1 is KGHSH and CDR2 is LQKENI. The CDR3 DNA is TGTGCCAGCTCACCAAGACAGGGGACCTACGAGCAGTACTTC. It yields the protein CASSPRQGTYEQYF.

This clone was detected once. The chain combines TRBV28 with TRBJ1-5; D ambiguous. The CDR3 totals 15 residues. The ends were cut back, 7 bases at V and 8 bases at J, with 21 bases in the middle. The V gene's germline CDR1 is MDHEN and CDR2 SYDVKM. The CDR3 here is CASTPLGGFTKPQHF. The CDR3 DNA reads as TGTGCCAGCACCCCTCTAGGAGGGTTCACGAAGCCCCAGCATTTT.

V is TRBV21-1 and J is TRBJ2-2; no check of the table's D call, TRBD1, against the DNA was made. TRBV21-1 is a pseudogene locus. This CDR3 contains 14 residues. The DNA of the CDR3 is TGTGCCAGCAGCAATCGGACAGGGACCGGGGAGCTGTTTTTT. It translates to CASSNRTGTGELFF.

The J gene is TRBJ1-2, the V gene TRBV5-1; possible D gene TRBD1, 5 bases. CDR1 SGHRS and CDR2 YFSETQ come from the germline V gene. The V and J ends lost 3 bases and 5 bases respectively, with 20 bases between them. CDR3 length: 16 amino acids. CDR3 sequence reads: CASSSQGGDPAYGYTF. DNA of the CDR3: TGCGCCAGCAGCTCTCAAGGAGGGGACCCAGCTTATGGCTACACCTTC.

The chain joins TRBV7-2 to TRBJ1-1; weak D call: TRBD1 (5 bases). Germline V gene data show CDR1 as SGHTA and CDR2 as FQGNSA. This CDR3 has 14 residues. V was shortened by 5 bases and J by 1 base, with 11 bases between the two germline ends. CDR3 sequence reads: CASSTDGQNTEAFF. The CDR3 DNA reads as TGTGCCAGCAGCACTGACGGACAGAACACTGAAGCTTTCTTT.

Worth noting for this clone: Other DNA sequences in the same sample also yield this CDR3. The chain combines TRBV7-2 with TRBJ2-7; 7 bases are a match to TRBD2. The CDR3 is 15 residues long. V lost 0 bases to trimming and J lost 2 bases; unmatched junction nucleotides: 4. Per germline, CDR1 SGHTA and CDR2 FQGNSA. CDR3 nucleotides: TGTGCCAGCAGCTTAGCGCTCGCGGGGGCCTACGAGCAGTACTTC. Protein product: CASSLALAGAYEQYF.

The CDR3 bases are TGCGCCAGCAGCTACCTATCCGGGACTAGACACGAGCAGTACTTC. The encoded protein is CASSYLSGTRHEQYF. The rearrangement links TRBV5-1 to TRBJ2-7; TRBD2 matches 8 bases. CDR3 length equals 15 residues. Germline CDR1 SGHRS, CDR2 YFSETQ. The J segment lost 5 bases and the V segment lost 3 bases, leaving 10 bases of the junction unmatched.

This clone was counted only a few times. This sample includes further DNA sequences coding for the same CDR3. The rearrangement links TRBV7-9 to TRBJ1-5, with TRBD1 as a possible D gene (5 bases). Germline CDR1 is SEHNR and CDR2 is FQNEAQ (reference sequence). The CDR3 length is 13 residues. Trimming took 2 bases from V and 5 from J, leaving 7 bases between them. CDR3 sequence reads: CASSLRGDQPQHF. The CDR3 nucleotides read TGTGCCAGCAGCTTAAGAGGGGATCAGCCCCAGCATTTT.

The V and J genes are TRBV4-1 and TRBJ2-5; D remains unclear. V dropped 1 base and J dropped 7 bases, with 10 bases sitting between them. The CDR3 runs 13 residues. Germline V gene data show CDR1 as MGHRA and CDR2 as YSYEKL. The CDR3 reads CASSQGHGGTQYF. In nucleotides, the CDR3 is TGCGCCAGCAGCCAAGGACACGGCGGGACCCAGTACTTC.

The chain recombines TRBV28 with TRBJ2-7; TRBD1 matches 8 bases. V was pared by 4 bases and J by 5 bases, with 4 bases of the junction left unmatched. The germline CDR1 and CDR2 sequences are MDHEN and SYDVKM. The CDR3 loop spans 13 amino acids. This chain's CDR3 is CASSSTGENEQYF. The CDR3 DNA reads TGTGCCAGCAGTTCGACAGGGGAGAACGAGCAGTACTTC. The full variable domain, completed using reference TRBV28 and TRBJ2-7, is DVKVTQSSRYLVKRTGEKVFLECVQDMDHENMFWYRQDPGLGLRLIYFSYDVKMKEKGDIPEGYSVSREKKERFSLILESASTNQTSMYLCASSSTGENEQYFGPGTRLTVT.

For the CDR3, the DNA is TGTGCCAGCAGTTTGGGGCTAGCGATTGATACGCAGTATTTT. As protein: CASSLGLAIDTQYF. V usage is TRBV28 and J usage is TRBJ2-3, with D perhaps matching TRBD2 (6 bases). This CDR3 is 14 amino acids long. From germline, CDR1 is MDHEN and CDR2 SYDVKM. Trimming left V 3 bases short and J 6 bases short, with 13 bases between.

The rearrangement links TRBV5-1 to TRBJ2-1; D is unresolved. Per germline, CDR1 SGHRS and CDR2 YFSETQ. V shed 3 bases and J shed 5 bases, with 18 bases lying between them. The CDR3 has 16 residues. The CDR3 DNA follows: TGCGCCAGCAGCTCGCGCCGGAGTCAAGAAGACAATGAGCAGTTCTTC. This translates into CASSSRRSQEDNEQFF.

Comments on this clone: Other DNA sequences within the sample encode an identical CDR3. The chain carries TRBV9 and TRBJ1-1; D unresolved. CDR3 length equals 13 residues. The germline V gene has CDR1 SGDLS and CDR2 YYNGEE. V lost 1 base to trimming and J lost 2 bases, with 6 bases between them. The CDR3 DNA follows: TGTGCCAGCAGCGTATCGGTCAACACTGAAGCTTTCTTT. This codes for CASSVSVNTEAFF.

V usage is TRBV4-3 and J usage is TRBJ2-1; unclear D gene. The V gene lost 0 bases and the J gene lost 0 bases, with 9 bases spanning the gap. CDR1 LGHNA and CDR2 YSLEER come from the germline V gene. The CDR3 is made up of 16 amino acids. The CDR3 nucleotides are TGCGCCAGCAGCCAAGATGCTACCAGCTCCTACAATGAGCAGTTCTTC. Translation gives CASSQDATSSYNEQFF.

The chain links TRBV9 to TRBJ2-2; D not certain. The CDR3 totals 14 residues. The V end lost 0 bases, the J end lost 5 bases, and 8 bases lay between the germline ends. Looked up from germline, CDR1 is SGDLS and CDR2 is YYNGEE. The chain's CDR3 is CASSVGDSTGELFF. DNA for the CDR3: TGTGCCAGCAGCGTAGGCGATTCAACCGGGGAGCTGTTTTTT.